Listed below are T cell receptor beta chains from one sample, sequenced in a study of T cell responses to AZD1222 COVID-19 vaccine. Method: immunoSEQ multiplex PCR; TCRdb's copy keeps in-frame clones and lacks some. Of 150,000 to 200,000 clones in the sample, approximately 88% were seen once. The sample here was peripheral blood, taken on day 0 of AZD1222 vaccination. The source is an adult in good health. The CDR3 runs from the conserved cysteine through the conserved F or W. Each record gives: J gene, V gene, D gene, clone size, CDR3 DNA, CDR3 protein. D genes are given only for firm matches. The listing skips clone size in some rows; elsewhere it reads once, few, many or a size class.

TRBJ2-2	TRBV18	-	-	TGTGCCAGCTCACCACCTTCCAGGGCCAACACCGGGGAGCTGTTTTTT	CASSPPSRANTGELFF
TRBJ2-7	TRBV19	-	few	TGTGCCAGTAGTAGCCCTTACAGGGACCACGAGCAGTACTTC	CASSSPYRDHEQYF
TRBJ2-7	TRBV7-2	TRBD1	-	TGTGCCAGCAGCTTAAGGGGACAGGGTTTTGACGAGCAGTACTTC	CASSLRGQGFDEQYF
TRBJ2-5	TRBV5-4	-	once	TGTGCCAGCAGCGTGAGTCAAGAGACCCAGTACTTC	CASSVSQETQYF
TRBJ2-5	TRBV7-6	-	-	TGTGCCAGCAGCTTGGGCTTCGCCATAGAGGAAGAGACCCAGTACTTC	CASSLGFAIEEETQYF
TRBJ1-5	TRBV28	TRBD1	-	TGTGCCAGCAGGCTAGGGACAGGGGGCAACAATCAGCCCCAGCATTTT	CASRLGTGGNNQPQHF
TRBJ1-5	TRBV7-8	-	few	TGTGCCAGCAGCTCAGACAGTGGATCATGGAGCAATCAGCCCCAGCATTTT	CASSSDSGSWSNQPQHF
TRBJ1-5	TRBV3-1/TRBV3-2	-	-	TGTGCCAGCAGCCAGGAACAGGGTAATCAGCCCCAGCATTTT	CASSQEQGNQPQHF
TRBJ1-5	TRBV10-3	-	-	TGTGCCATCAGTGAGAGGGAACATAGCAATCAGCCCCAGCATTTT	CAISEREHSNQPQHF
TRBJ2-2	TRBV5-5	TRBD1	-	TGTGCCAGCAGCCTTATGACAGGGATCGGGGAGCTGTTTTTT	CASSLMTGIGELFF
TRBJ2-2	TRBV7-8	TRBD2	-	TGTGCCAGCAGCGCCGGACTAGCGGGGGAGCTGTTTTTT	CASSAGLAGELFF
TRBJ2-5	TRBV7-9	TRBD1	-	TGTGCCAGCAGCCCTAGAGGAGGGACAGGGTGGGAGACCCAGTACTTC	CASSPRGGTGWETQYF
TRBJ2-1	TRBV5-1	-	-	TGCGCCAGCAGCTTGTTACCGGAACAGTTCTCGAGCTCCTACAATGAGCAGTTCTTC	CASSLLPEQFSSSYNEQFF
TRBJ2-1	TRBV11-3	-	-	TGTGCCAGCAGCCTAAGTGCAGGGGTGGGTGAGCAGTTCTTC	CASSLSAGVGEQFF
TRBJ2-1	TRBV25-1	TRBD2	-	TGTGCCAGCAGTGCCGGGACTAGCCTCAATGAGCAGTTCTTC	CASSAGTSLNEQFF
TRBJ1-3	TRBV27	-	-	TGTGCCAGCAGTTTAACCGGGGGGGGAGTTGGAAACACCATATATTTT	CASSLTGGGVGNTIYF
TRBJ1-5	TRBV5-6	-	-	TGTGCCAGCAGTTTGGGCAGCCTAGATCAGCCCCAGCATTTT	CASSLGSLDQPQHF
TRBJ2-6	TRBV25-1	-	-	TGTGCCAGCAGTGACGATCAGGGTTACGGGGCCAACGTCCTGACTTTC	CASSDDQGYGANVLTF
TRBJ2-1	TRBV14	-	-	TGTGCCAGCAGCTCCCTCGGCGAGCAGTTCTTC	CASSSLGEQFF
TRBJ2-1	TRBV28	-	-	TGTGCCAGCAGTTCGGACCTTCGGAGGGCCTACAATGAGCAGTTCTTC	CASSSDLRRAYNEQFF
TRBJ1-2	TRBV5-1	-	once	TGCGCCAGCAGCTCGGATATGGGGTATGGCTACACCTTC	CASSSDMGYGYTF
TRBJ2-7	TRBV11-2	-	-	TGTGCCAGCAGCTTAGATCGGTACGAGCAGTACTTC	CASSLDRYEQYF
TRBJ2-5	TRBV27	TRBD2	-	TGTGCCAGCAGTTTAGCTGGCGGGGGGCGACAAGAGACCCAGTACTTC	CASSLAGGGRQETQYF
TRBJ2-3	TRBV7-7	-	-	TGTGCCAGCAGCTTAGGTACGGGGGCAGATACGCAGTATTTT	CASSLGTGADTQYF
TRBJ1-5	TRBV9	-	few	TGTGCCAGCAGCCCCCCGGGGGTCAATCAGCCCCAGCATTTT	CASSPPGVNQPQHF
TRBJ1-6	TRBV3-1/TRBV3-2	-	-	TGTGCCAGCAGCCAAGAACCGCCCAGACTCCACTTT	CASSQEPPRLHF
TRBJ2-3	TRBV7-9	TRBD2	-	TGTGCCAGCAGCTTACGGCTAGCGGGGGCGGCAGATACGCAGTATTTT	CASSLRLAGAADTQYF
TRBJ2-2	TRBV7-3	TRBD2	-	TGTGCCAGCAGCTCCGCAACTAGCGGGAGAAGTACCGGGGAGCTGTTTTTT	CASSSATSGRSTGELFF
TRBJ1-2	TRBV7-8	TRBD1	-	TGTGCCAGCAGCCACCTAAAAGCCGACAGGGGGAGCGGCTACACCTTC	CASSHLKADRGSGYTF
TRBJ1-5	TRBV2	-	once	TGTGCCAGCATGGGAGACAACAATCAGCCCCAGCATTTT	CASMGDNNQPQHF
TRBJ2-7	TRBV29-1	-	few	TGCAGCGGAGGGACCCGCTACGAGCAGTACTTC	CSGGTRYEQYF
TRBJ2-2	TRBV19	TRBD2	-	TGTGCCAGTAAAGGGCTAGCGGGAGGTACCGGGGAGCTGTTTTTT	CASKGLAGGTGELFF
TRBJ1-2	TRBV7-9	-	-	TGTGCCAGCAGCCCTCTCAACTATGGCTACACCTTC	CASSPLNYGYTF
TRBJ1-5	TRBV2	-	-	TGTGCCAGCAGTGAAGCGCTTGGGGGAACTCAGCCCCAGCATTTT	CASSEALGGTQPQHF
TRBJ2-1	TRBV24-1	-	-	TGTGCCACCAGTGCGCCTCGGGGGAATGAGCAGTTCTTC	CATSAPRGNEQFF
TRBJ2-4	TRBV20-1	-	-	TGCAGTGCCGGACTGAAAAACATTCAGTACTTC	CSAGLKNIQYF
TRBJ1-2	TRBV30	-	-	TGTGCCTGGAGTGTGGGCGCTTCTAACTATGGCTACACCTTC	CAWSVGASNYGYTF
TRBJ1-2	TRBV11-2	-	-	TGTGCCAGCAACCAAGGGGGGGAAGGCTACACCTTC	CASNQGGEGYTF
TRBJ1-6	TRBV5-4	-	-	TGTGCCAGCAGCTCCCAGGGGAGCTCCTATAATTCACCCCTCCACTTT	CASSSQGSSYNSPLHF
TRBJ2-2	TRBV5-1	-	once	TGCGCCAGCAGCTTGTTACCAGGATTAGGGAACACCGGGGAGCTGTTTTTT	CASSLLPGLGNTGELFF
TRBJ1-1	TRBV5-6	-	-	TGTGCCAGCAGCTTGACCGGGAACACTGAAGCTTTCTTT	CASSLTGNTEAFF
TRBJ1-4	TRBV5-1	-	-	TGCGCCAGCAGCTTTGGGGGCGCGGGTGAAAAACTGTTTTTT	CASSFGGAGEKLFF
TRBJ1-1	TRBV5-8	-	-	TGTGCCAGCAGGCGGGGGCAATTGAACACTGAAGCTTTCTTT	CASRRGQLNTEAFF
TRBJ1-1	TRBV21-1	-	-	TGTGCCAGCGGCTATTTGAACACTGAAGCTTTCTTT	CASGYLNTEAFF
TRBJ1-6	TRBV30	-	-	TGTGCCTGGAGTAACCAGGACCTCTATAATTCACCCCTCCACTTT	CAWSNQDLYNSPLHF
TRBJ2-7	TRBV19	-	-	TGTGCCAGTAGTATAGCGGGAGCTTCCAGTTACGAGCAGTACTTC	CASSIAGASSYEQYF
TRBJ2-5	TRBV11-2	TRBD2	-	TGTGCCAGCAGCCCGAGGACTAGCGGGAGCCAAGAGACCCAGTACTTC	CASSPRTSGSQETQYF
TRBJ1-6	TRBV3-1/TRBV3-2	TRBD1	-	TGTGCCAGCAGGTCCGGGACAGGGATTTCACCCCTCCACTTT	CASRSGTGISPLHF
TRBJ2-3	TRBV6-4	-	once	TGTGCCAGCAGTTTAGGGGGGACCAGCACAGATACGCAGTATTTT	CASSLGGTSTDTQYF